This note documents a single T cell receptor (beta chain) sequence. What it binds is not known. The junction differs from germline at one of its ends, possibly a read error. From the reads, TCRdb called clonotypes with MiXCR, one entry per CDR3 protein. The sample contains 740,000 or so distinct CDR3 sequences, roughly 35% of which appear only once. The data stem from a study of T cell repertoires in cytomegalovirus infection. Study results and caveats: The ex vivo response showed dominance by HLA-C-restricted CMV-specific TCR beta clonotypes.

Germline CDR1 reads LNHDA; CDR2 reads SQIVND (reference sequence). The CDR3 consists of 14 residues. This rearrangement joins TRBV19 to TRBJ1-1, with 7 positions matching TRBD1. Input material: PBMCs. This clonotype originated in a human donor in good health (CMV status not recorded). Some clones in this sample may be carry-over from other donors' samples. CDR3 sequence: CACSMGQSNTEAFF. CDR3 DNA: TGTGCCTGTAGTATGGGACAGTCGAACACTGAAGCTTTCTTT.